Sequencing of this TCR beta chain was carried out in a study of blood T cells in healthy people across ages. The overall study: Roughly one uniquely barcoded beta molecule per two T cells was captured. Study outcomes and limitations: Among long-lived donors, naive CD4+ cells were more numerous and diversity higher than in aged donors.

The sample holds a few counts of this clonotype. Its target is not known. The V end lost 5 bases, the J end lost 7 bases, and 15 bases lay between the germline ends. CDR3 length: 14 amino acids. The germline V gene encodes CDR1 SEHNR and CDR2 FQNEAQ (reference sequence). Primers used in a second PCR of roughly 6 to 11 cycles were a sample-barcoded 5' primer and a J-beta primer mix. Samples each returned at least 2.5 million CDR3-containing paired-end reads. TCRdb called the 5' RACE reads again in MiXCR, with one record for every CDR3 protein. This sample carries 800,000 to 950,000 distinct CDR3 sequences, 29% of them seen once, and the ten largest clones take roughly 10%. The same sample was also studied in work on T cells of mothers and their children. That publication notes: For each mother, over 9 million TCR beta CDR3 reads were obtained, and for each child, about 3 million.

Specimen: blood. The chain recombines TRBV7-9 with TRBJ2-1; D is perhaps TRBD1 (5 bases). The TCR comes from a woman aged 40-49 years in good health. The CDR3 nucleotides are TGTGCCAGCAGCCCACCCCCGACAGTTAATGAGCAGTTCTTC. This sequence encodes CASSPPPTVNEQFF.